At least ten counts were recorded for the clone carrying this T cell receptor beta chain. V lost 4 bases to trimming and J lost 7 bases, with 10 bases between them. The CDR3 runs to 12 residues. Germline CDR1 is LGHDT and CDR2 is YNNKEL (reference sequence). This sample was included in a study of T-cell reconstitution after alpha-beta-depleted transplantation in children. During its preparation, the TCRbeta library received unique molecular identifiers. Each CDR3 protein is one row after TCRdb ran MiXCR on the PCR reads. The top ten hold about 2.6% of the sample, which has 200,000 to 250,000 distinct CDR3 sequences, around 13% seen once.

The V call is TRBV3-1, the J call TRBJ2-5; D is perhaps TRBD2 (5 bases). The source was PBMCs from the stem cell graft donor, collected from the stem cell graft. The source of this sequence is a human donor who donated a stem cell graft to a child with acute lymphoblastic leukemia. DNA for the CDR3: TGTGCCAGCAGCCGGCCTGCGGGGACCCAGTACTTC. Translating gives CASSRPAGTQYF.